What follows is one TCR beta chain and its context. Its antigen is not identified. The sample comes from a study of cytomegalovirus exposure and HLA in healthy donors. With 60 Vbeta and 13 Jbeta primers, the PCR was carried out. Produced via immunoSEQ multiplex PCR; TCRdb's table is partial and in-frame only. The sample consists of about 160,000 clones, about 80% of them appearing once. The V gene lost 2 bases and the J gene lost 3 bases, with 7 bases spanning the gap. Germline CDR1 MNHEY, CDR2 SVGAGI. This CDR3 region has 13 residues. Study-wide findings and caveats: The study dropped some indistinguishable V segments, TRBV6-2 and TRBV6-3 among them. The presence/absence work took it that sequencing depth was about the same across donors.

The sequenced sample consisted of PBMCs. This receptor was obtained from a woman aged 50 to 60 in good health and CMV-seropositive. The chain couples TRBV6-5 to TRBJ1-1, with D possibly being TRBD1 (5 bases). The DNA for the CDR3 is TGTGCCAGCAGTTACAAGGGGTACACTGAAGCTTTCTTT. It translates to CASSYKGYTEAFF.